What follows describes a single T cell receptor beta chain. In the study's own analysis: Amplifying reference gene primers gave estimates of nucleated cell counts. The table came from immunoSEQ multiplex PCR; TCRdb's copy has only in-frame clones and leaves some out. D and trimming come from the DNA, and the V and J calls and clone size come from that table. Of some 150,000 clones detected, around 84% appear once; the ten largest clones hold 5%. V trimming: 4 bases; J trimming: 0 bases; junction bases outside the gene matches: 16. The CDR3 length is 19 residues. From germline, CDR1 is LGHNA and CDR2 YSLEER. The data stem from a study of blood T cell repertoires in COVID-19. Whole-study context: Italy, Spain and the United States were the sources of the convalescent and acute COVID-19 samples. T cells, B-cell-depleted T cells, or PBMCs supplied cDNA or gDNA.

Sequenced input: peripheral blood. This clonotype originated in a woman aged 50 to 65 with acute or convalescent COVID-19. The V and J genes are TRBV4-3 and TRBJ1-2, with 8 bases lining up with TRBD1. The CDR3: CASSPRGTAGGSANYGYTF. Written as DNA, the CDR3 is TGCGCCAGCAGCCCACGCGGTACGGCAGGGGGCTCAGCTAACTATGGCTACACCTTC.